This T cell receptor (beta chain) was captured by sequencing in a study of beta chain features in type 1 diabetes. Study-wide findings and caveats: All four CD4+ subsets from Type 1 diabetes patients carried moderately but significantly shorter TCRB CDR3s. The VDJ junctions of type 1 diabetes patients carried fewer insertions and more deletions.

Expressed TCRB transcripts were sequenced, since all the RNA that had been isolated was reverse transcribed. The data were produced by immunoSEQ multiplex PCR, yet TCRdb's version contains in-frame clones alone and is incomplete. The table lists around 310,000 clones, less than 15% of them singletons. This CDR3 spans 14 amino acids. Trimming took 4 bases from V and 0 from J, leaving 10 bases between them. The germline V gene has CDR1 SGHRS and CDR2 YFSETQ. This clone was counted a few times. Its specificity is unknown. This chain links TRBV5-1 with TRBJ1-1; possible D gene TRBD1, 6 bases. Material for sequencing was naive CD4+ T cells from blood. This receptor was identified in a young woman with type 1 diabetes. CDR3 in DNA: TGCGCCAGCAGCCAAGGACAGATGAACACTGAAGCTTTCTTT. It specifies CASSQGQMNTEAFF.